The next 18 T cell receptor beta chains were all read from a single sample in a study of a mutant IDH1 vaccine in newly diagnosed glioma. Produced via immunoSEQ multiplex PCR; TCRdb's table is partial and in-frame only. The sample includes some 15,000 clones, about 80% of them seen just once. Time point: baseline, week 1 (first vaccination visit). Documented treatment: pre-vaccination baseline after standard-of-care therapy. The specimen comprised PBMCs, sampled from a glioma patient treated with radiotherapy, temozolomide or both. These receptors all come from a middle-aged man with glioma.

This chain links TRBV19 with TRBJ2-2, with 11 positions matching TRBD2. CDR1 and CDR2 from the germline V gene are LNHDA and SQIVND (reference sequence). V lost 7 bases, J lost 7 bases, and 8 bases stayed unmatched. The CDR3 has 15 amino acids. CDR3 in DNA: TGTGCCAGTACCCCGACTAGCGGGAACGTCGGGGAGCTGTTTTTT. This encodes CASTPTSGNVGELFF.

The chain joins TRBV6-1 to TRBJ2-7; the match to TRBD1 covers 9 bases. The CDR3 is 14 amino acids. CDR1 is MNHNS, CDR2 SASEGT, per germline. V lost 2 bases to trimming and J lost 6 bases; unmatched junction nucleotides: 5. The CDR3 loop is CASSERDRDSEQYV. CDR3 in DNA: TGTGCCAGCAGTGAAAGGGACAGGGATAGCGAGCAGTACGTC.

V is TRBV4-3 and J is TRBJ2-1; perhaps TRBD2 as D (5 bases). V was clipped by 1 base and J by 4 bases, with 11 bases between them. The CDR3 is made up of 15 amino acids. Germline V gene sequence: CDR1 LGHNA, CDR2 YSLEER. CDR3 nucleotides: TGCGCCAGCAGCCAAGCCCCCCGGGGATACAATGAGCAGTTCTTC. The encoded protein is CASSQAPRGYNEQFF.

The chain employs TRBV7-2 and TRBJ1-2, with 8 bases aligning to TRBD1. The CDR3 has 15 amino acids. V gave up 8 bases and J gave up 7 bases; unmatched junction bases: 15. Germline V lookup: CDR1 SGHTA, CDR2 FQGNSA. CDR3 DNA: TGTGCCAGCCCAATCGGCGCCAGGGGGCGGGGTGGCTACACCTTC. The encoded protein is CASPIGARGRGGYTF.

The rearrangement joins TRBV7-2 to TRBJ1-2; tentative D call: TRBD1 (5 bases). The germline gives CDR1 SGHTA, CDR2 FQGNSA. CDR3 length equals 16 residues. Trimming removed 4 bases from V and 6 bases from J, with 21 bases in between. This CDR3 reads CASSYPTTRGWHGYTF. In DNA, the CDR3 is TGTGCCAGCAGCTACCCCACGACACGGGGGTGGCATGGCTACACCTTC. Full variable domain (outside the CDR3, taken from reference TRBV7-2 and TRBJ1-2): GAGVSQSPSNKVTEKGKDVELRCDPISGHTALYWYRQSLGQGLEFLIYFQGNSAPDKSGLPSDRFSAERTGGSVSTLTIQRTQQEDSAVYLCASSYPTTRGWHGYTFGSGTRLTVV.

V usage is TRBV7-6 and J usage is TRBJ2-1, with 8 bases aligning to TRBD2. Germline assignment: CDR1 SGHVS and CDR2 FNYEAQ. The CDR3 runs to 15 residues. Germline trimming cut 2 bases from V and 7 bases from J; bases unmatched to any gene: 7. The CDR3 is CASSLISGTSNEQFF. Written as DNA, the CDR3 is TGTGCCAGCAGCTTAATTAGCGGGACAAGTAATGAGCAGTTCTTC.

The CDR3, as DNA: TGTGCCAGCAGCTCGAATACCCGCACTGAAGCTTTCTTT. Translation gives CASSSNTRTEAFF. The chain is built from TRBV7-9 and TRBJ1-1; no reliable D call. Germline V gene sequence: CDR1 SEHNR, CDR2 FQNEAQ (reference sequence). The CDR3 has 13 amino acids. The V and J ends lost 4 bases and 4 bases respectively, with 10 bases between them.

This clone was counted a few times. The rearrangement links TRBV5-4 to TRBJ1-4; perhaps TRBD1 as D (5 bases). Between the trimmed V and J ends, which lost 3 bases and 6 bases, there was a span of 9 bases. There are 13 residues in the CDR3. CDR1 SGHNT and CDR2 YYREEE come from the germline V gene (reference sequence). The CDR3 sequence is CASSYGAYEKLFF. The CDR3 region has the DNA TGTGCCAGCAGCTACGGGGCCTATGAAAAACTGTTTTTT.

The chain links TRBV19 to TRBJ1-4, with TRBD1 matching over 10 bases. CDR3 length: 14 amino acids. Germline V CDR1 and CDR2: LNHDA, SQIVND (reference sequence). Trimming at V came to 10 bases and at J to 5 bases, leaving 7 bases not matched to a gene. CDR3 protein: CATNTGQGNEKLFF. The CDR3 nucleotides are TGTGCCACTAATACGGGACAGGGGAATGAAAAACTGTTTTTT.

V and J are TRBV18 and TRBJ2-2; tentatively, D is TRBD2 (6 bases). Trimming removed 3 bases at V and 1 base at J, with 9 bases between. CDR3 length equals 15 residues. The germline gives CDR1 KGHSH, CDR2 LQKENI. The DNA of the CDR3 is TGTGCCAGCTCACCGGGGACTCAGAACACCGGGGAGCTGTTTTTT. Translated, it gives CASSPGTQNTGELFF.

The chain carries TRBV19 and TRBJ2-2; 8 positions match TRBD2. The CDR3 extends over 14 amino acids. Germline values: CDR1 LNHDA, CDR2 SQIVND (reference sequence). The junction had 2 bases not matched to a gene; V was cut back by 4 bases and J by 4 bases. The CDR3 sequence is CASSSGRPTGELFF. For the CDR3, the DNA is TGTGCCAGTAGTAGCGGGAGGCCCACCGGGGAGCTGTTTTTT.

This clone came up a few times. This rearrangement joins TRBV7-9 to TRBJ1-1; D remains ambiguous. The germline V gene has CDR1 SEHNR and CDR2 FQNEAQ (reference sequence). The CDR3 has 12 residues. V dropped 0 bases and J dropped 6 bases, with 5 bases sitting between them. The DNA for the CDR3 is TGTGCCAGCAGCTTAGCGCGGCCTGAAGCTTTCTTT. This sequence encodes CASSLARPEAFF. The full variable domain, completed using reference TRBV7-9 and TRBJ1-1, is DTGVSQNPRHKITKRGQNVTFRCDPISEHNRLYWYRQTLGQGPEFLTYFQNEAQLEKSRLLSDRFSAERPKGSFSTLEIQRTEQGDSAMYLCASSLARPEAFFGQGTRLTVV.

This chain connects TRBV6-6 to TRBJ2-1; a possible D gene is TRBD2 (5 bases). Per the germline V gene, CDR1 is MNHNY and CDR2 is SVGAGI (reference sequence). The CDR3 is 13 amino acids. The V end lost 6 bases, the J end lost 6 bases, and 12 bases lay between the germline ends. CDR3 region: CASSRTSFNEQFF. The CDR3 DNA reads TGTGCCAGCAGCCGGACTTCATTCAATGAGCAGTTCTTC.

This sequence joins TRBV10-2 and TRBJ2-1; 10 bases match TRBD2. The junction had 6 bases not matched to a gene; V was cut back by 6 bases and J by 4 bases. Germline CDR1 reads WSHSY; CDR2 reads SAAADI. This CDR3 is built from 15 residues. CDR3 sequence (DNA): TGCGCCAGCAGGGCTGTGACTAGCGGGTACAATGAGCAGTTCTTC. It encodes CASRAVTSGYNEQFF.

This chain joins TRBV30 and TRBJ1-1; D gene unclear. V was pared by 0 bases and J by 2 bases, with 10 bases between. CDR3 length equals 14 residues. Germline assignment: CDR1 GTSNPN and CDR2 SVGIG (reference sequence). The CDR3 coding sequence is TGTGCCTGGAGTGTTAATTCCGCAAACACTGAAGCTTTCTTT. Translated: CAWSVNSANTEAFF.

The chain joins TRBV27 to TRBJ1-2; TRBD1 matches 7 bases. In germline, CDR1 is MNHEY, CDR2 SMNVEV (reference sequence). Trimming took 7 bases from V and 0 from J; bases not matched to a gene: 8. This CDR3 spans 15 amino acids. CDR3 in amino acids: CASTWTGSANYGYTF. CDR3 coding DNA: TGTGCCAGCACCTGGACAGGAAGTGCTAACTATGGCTACACCTTC.

V and J are TRBV2 and TRBJ1-2; 7 nucleotides match TRBD1. The CDR3 length is 14 residues. Germline assignment: CDR1 SNHLY and CDR2 FYNNEI. J lost 6 bases, V lost 6 bases, and 10 bases had no gene match. CDR3 sequence (DNA): TGTGCCAGCAGGACAGGGATCGTCTCGGATGGCTACACCTTC. Translation: CASRTGIVSDGYTF.

The V and J genes are TRBV19 and TRBJ1-2; perhaps TRBD1 as D (5 bases). This CDR3 comprises 15 residues. In germline, CDR1 is LNHDA, CDR2 SQIVND (reference sequence). V lost 5 bases, J lost 0 bases, and 13 bases lay in between. The CDR3 reads CASSLGRIANYGYTF. In nucleotides, the CDR3 is TGTGCCAGTAGTTTGGGGCGGATAGCTAACTATGGCTACACCTTC. Full variable domain (rest looked up from reference TRBV19 and TRBJ1-2): DGGITQSPKYLFRKEGQNVTLSCEQNLNHDAMYWYRQDPGQGLRLIYYSQIVNDFQKGDIAEGYSVSREKKESFPLTVTSAQKNPTAFYLCASSLGRIANYGYTFGSGTRLTVV.